This T cell receptor (beta chain) is drawn from a study of vaccination effects on CD4 cells after COVID-19. General study results and limits: Whether induced by infection or by vaccine, clones showed marked clonal contraction late after vaccination.

Profiled with immunoSEQ multiplex PCR; TCRdb holds only in-frame clones, not every one. The sample records tens of thousands of clones, more than 65% being singletons. In regard to this clone: Antigen: not known.

The ViraFEST assay expanded antigen-specific CD4+ T cells with viral peptide pools before sequencing. Having been cultured for about 10 days, the cells underwent CD4+ T cell isolation. This person's SARS-CoV-2 infection, confirmed by PCR, occurred between March and December 2020. Replacing half the medium with IL-2 medium was done on days 3 and 7. Trimming at V came to 3 bases and at J to 4 bases, leaving 12 bases not matched to a gene. The germline CDR1 and CDR2 sequences are LGHNA and YSLEER. This CDR3 has 19 amino acids. The TCR sequence derives from a human donor who had a prior SARS-CoV-2 infection. The sequencing here drew on CD4+ T cells from PBMCs cultured with HIV peptides, taken before COVID-19 vaccination. The subset denotes: HIV-1 Nef peptide pool negative control/reference culture. The chain uses TRBV4-3 and TRBJ2-3; 14 bases align to TRBD2. The CDR3 loop reads CASSQTDGTSGSYADTQYF. The DNA of the CDR3 is TGCGCCAGCAGCCAGACGGACGGGACTAGCGGGAGTTACGCAGATACGCAGTATTTT.